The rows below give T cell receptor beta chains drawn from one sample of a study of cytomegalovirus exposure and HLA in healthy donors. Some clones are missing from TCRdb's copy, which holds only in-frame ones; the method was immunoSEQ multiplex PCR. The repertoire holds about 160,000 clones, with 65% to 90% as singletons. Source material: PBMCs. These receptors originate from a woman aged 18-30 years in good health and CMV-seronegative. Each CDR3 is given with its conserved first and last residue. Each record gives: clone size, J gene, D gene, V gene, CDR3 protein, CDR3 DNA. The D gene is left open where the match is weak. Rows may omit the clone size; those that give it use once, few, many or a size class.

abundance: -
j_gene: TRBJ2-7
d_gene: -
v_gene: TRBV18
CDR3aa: CASSPGAEVNYEQYF
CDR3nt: TGTGCCAGCTCACCGGGGGCAGAAGTAAACTACGAGCAGTACTTC

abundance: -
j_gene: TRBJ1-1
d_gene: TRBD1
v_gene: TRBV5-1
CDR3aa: CASSLHRGEAFF
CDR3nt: TGCGCCAGCAGCTTGCACAGGGGCGAAGCTTTCTTT

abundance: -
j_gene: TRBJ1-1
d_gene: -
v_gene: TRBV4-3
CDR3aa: CASSQESQGVLNTEAFF
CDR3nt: TGCGCCAGCAGCCAAGAGTCACAGGGCGTCTTGAACACTGAAGCTTTCTTT

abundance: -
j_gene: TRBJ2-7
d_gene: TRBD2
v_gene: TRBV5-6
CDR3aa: CASSGLAGVPYEQYF
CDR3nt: TGTGCCAGCAGCGGACTAGCGGGGGTCCCCTACGAGCAGTACTTC

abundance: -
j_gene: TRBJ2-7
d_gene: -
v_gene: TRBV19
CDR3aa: CASSSLGADEQYF
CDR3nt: TGTGCCAGTAGTTCGCTAGGAGCGGACGAGCAGTACTTC

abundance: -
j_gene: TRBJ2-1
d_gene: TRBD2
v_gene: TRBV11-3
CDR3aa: CASSFSGLAHEQFF
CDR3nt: TGTGCCAGCAGCTTCTCGGGACTAGCGCATGAGCAGTTCTTC

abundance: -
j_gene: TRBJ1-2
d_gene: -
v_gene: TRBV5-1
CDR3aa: CASSLRLFYGYTF
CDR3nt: TGCGCCAGCAGCTTGAGACTGTTCTATGGCTACACCTTC

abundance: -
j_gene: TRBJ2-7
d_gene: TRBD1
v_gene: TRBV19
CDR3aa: CASSTGQGPAYEQYF
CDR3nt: TGTGCCAGTAGTACAGGACAGGGACCTGCCTACGAGCAGTACTTC

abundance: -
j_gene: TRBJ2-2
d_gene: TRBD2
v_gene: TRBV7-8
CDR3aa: CASSLGLAITGELFF
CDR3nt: TGTGCCAGCAGCTTGGGACTAGCCATCACCGGGGAGCTGTTTTTT

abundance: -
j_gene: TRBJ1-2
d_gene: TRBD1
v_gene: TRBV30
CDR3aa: CAWRRQGVANYGYTF
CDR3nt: TGTGCCTGGAGGAGACAGGGGGTAGCTAACTATGGCTACACCTTC

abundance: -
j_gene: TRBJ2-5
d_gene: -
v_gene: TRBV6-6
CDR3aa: CASRMTTGKQTQYF
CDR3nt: TGTGCCAGCAGAATGACCACGGGGAAGCAGACCCAGTACTTC

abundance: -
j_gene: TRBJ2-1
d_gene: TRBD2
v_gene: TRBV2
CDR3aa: CASSTKAGESYNEQFF
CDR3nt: TGTGCCAGCAGTACTAAAGCGGGAGAGTCCTACAATGAGCAGTTCTTC

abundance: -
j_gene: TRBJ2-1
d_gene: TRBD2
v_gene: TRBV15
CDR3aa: CATSKLAGGTGEQFF
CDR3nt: TGTGCCACCAGCAAACTAGCGGGAGGAACGGGAGAGCAGTTCTTC

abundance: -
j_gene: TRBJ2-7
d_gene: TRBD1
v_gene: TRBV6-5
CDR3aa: CASSNYRDRGREQYF
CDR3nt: TGTGCCAGCAGTAACTACCGGGACAGGGGGAGGGAGCAGTACTTC

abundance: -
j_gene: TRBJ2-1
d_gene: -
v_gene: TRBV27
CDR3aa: CASSFITTGPNEQFF
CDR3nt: TGTGCCAGCAGTTTTATTACGACAGGCCCCAATGAGCAGTTCTTC

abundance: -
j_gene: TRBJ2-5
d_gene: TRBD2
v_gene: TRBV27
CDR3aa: CASSPEMTSGGVAGTQYF
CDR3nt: TGTGCCAGCAGTCCGGAGATGACTAGCGGGGGGGTGGCGGGGACCCAGTACTTC

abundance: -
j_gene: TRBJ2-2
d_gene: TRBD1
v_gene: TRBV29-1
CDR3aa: CSVVEAGGHTGELFF
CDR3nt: TGCAGCGTTGTTGAGGCAGGGGGTCACACCGGGGAGCTGTTTTTT

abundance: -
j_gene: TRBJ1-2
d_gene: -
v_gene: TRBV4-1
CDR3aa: CASSQDDYGYTF
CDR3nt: TGCGCCAGCAGCCAAGACGACTATGGCTACACCTTC

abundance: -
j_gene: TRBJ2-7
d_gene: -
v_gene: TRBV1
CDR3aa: CTSSQDYQGATSEQYF
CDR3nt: TGCACCAGCAGCCAAGATTATCAGGGGGCGACGAGCGAGCAGTACTTC

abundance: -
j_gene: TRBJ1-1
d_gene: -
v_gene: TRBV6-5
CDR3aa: CASRTYRDATEAFF
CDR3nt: TGTGCCAGCAGAACATACAGGGATGCCACTGAAGCTTTCTTT

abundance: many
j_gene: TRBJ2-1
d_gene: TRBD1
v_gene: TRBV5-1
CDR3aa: CASSQGQGGEQFF
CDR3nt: TGCGCCAGCAGCCAGGGACAGGGCGGTGAGCAGTTCTTC

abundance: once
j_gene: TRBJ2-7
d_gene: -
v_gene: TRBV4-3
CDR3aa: CASSPGKGGRHGYEQYF
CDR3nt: TGCGCCAGCAGCCCTGGGAAGGGTGGGAGACACGGGTACGAGCAGTACTTC

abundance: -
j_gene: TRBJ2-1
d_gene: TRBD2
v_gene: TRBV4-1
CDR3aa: CASSQVPGGPYNEQFF
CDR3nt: TGCGCCAGCAGCCAAGTTCCGGGAGGGCCTTACAATGAGCAGTTCTTC

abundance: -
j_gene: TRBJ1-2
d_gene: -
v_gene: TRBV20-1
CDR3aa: CSAISGDGYTF
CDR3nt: TGCAGTGCTATATCAGGGGATGGCTACACCTTC

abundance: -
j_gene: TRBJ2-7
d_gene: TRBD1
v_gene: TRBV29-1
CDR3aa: CSATNLDRGPYEQYF
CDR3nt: TGCAGCGCCACTAATCTGGACAGGGGGCCCTACGAGCAGTACTTC

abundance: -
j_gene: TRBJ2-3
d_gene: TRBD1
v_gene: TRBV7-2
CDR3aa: CASSRGPEDTQYF
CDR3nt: TGTGCCAGCAGCAGGGGGCCGGAGGATACGCAGTATTTT